Described below is a single T cell receptor beta chain sequence and its context. The record originates from a study of shared clonotypes between healthy human individuals. Memory CD4+ cells were the fraction left after CD45RA+ naive selection. The repertoire was sequenced with immunoSEQ multiplex PCR; TCRdb's copy has only in-frame clones and lacks some. The sample carries fewer than 1.8 million clones, around 98.5% recorded once. The TCR originated in a man younger than 40 in good health. Sequencing was done on a sample of naive CD4+ T cells sorted from blood. Subset noted: CD45RA+ positively selected.

CDR3 loop: CASSLTAAHTDTQYF. The CDR3 DNA is TGCGCCAGCAGCCTGACAGCGGCCCACACAGATACGCAGTATTTT. The chain joins TRBV4-1 to TRBJ2-3; D assignment may be TRBD1 or TRBD2 (5 bases each). Between the trimmed V and J ends, which lost 4 bases and 2 bases, there was a span of 13 bases. There are 15 residues in the CDR3. Per germline, CDR1 MGHRA and CDR2 YSYEKL.